The 20 T cell receptor beta chains in this list originate from one sample, sequenced in a study of T-cell reconstitution after alpha-beta-depleted transplantation in children. Library preparation (for TCRbeta) was performed with unique molecular identifiers. TCRdb passed the PCR reads through MiXCR, listing each CDR3 protein once. The sample includes a few hundred thousand distinct CDR3 sequences, 25% to 30% of them seen just once. The sample was PBMCs, taken before TCRalphabeta/CD19-depleted stem cell transplant. All receptors come from a boy under two years old with Wiskott-Aldrich syndrome, due to receive a stem cell transplant.

The rearrangement joins TRBV28 to TRBJ2-1, with TRBD1 matching 12 bases. The CDR3 contains 17 residues. Trimming cost V 3 bases and J 12 bases; bases outside gene matches: 15. Germline V gene sequence: CDR1 MDHEN, CDR2 SYDVKM. The CDR3 is CASSFFFMGQGARGQFF. CDR3 DNA sequence: TGTGCCAGCAGTTTCTTCTTTATGGGACAGGGGGCCAGGGGGCAGTTCTTC.

The gene calls are TRBV20-1 and TRBJ2-3; D possibly corresponds to TRBD2 (6 bases). This CDR3 spans 12 amino acids. V lost 6 bases and J 12 bases, leaving 19 bases between the germline ends. Germline lookup yields CDR1 DFQATT and CDR2 SNEGSKA (reference sequence). This chain's CDR3 is CSANSDGTSQYF. The CDR3 nucleotides read TGCAGTGCCAATTCCGACGGGACTTCACAGTATTTT.

In nucleotides, the CDR3 is TGCGCCAGCAGCCAAGATCCCCGCCAGGGAAATATCATGAACACTGAAGCTTTCTTT. This gives the protein CASSQDPRQGNIMNTEAFF. The chain uses TRBV4-1 and TRBJ1-1, with D possibly TRBD1 on 5 matching bases. This CDR3 is built from 19 residues. V was cut by 0 bases and J by 0 bases, with 20 bases left in between. Germline CDR1 is MGHRA and CDR2 is YSYEKL.

This clonotype was detected a few times. The chain links TRBV5-1 to TRBJ2-1; 8 nucleotides agree with TRBD2. Looked up from germline, CDR1 is SGHRS and CDR2 is YFSETQ. Trimming cost V 0 bases and J 8 bases; bases outside gene matches: 4. The CDR3 sequence is 14 residues long. The CDR3 nucleotides read TGCGCCAGCAGCTTGGCCATCGGGGGGGATGAGCAGTTCTTC. This codes for CASSLAIGGDEQFF. Full variable domain (rest looked up from reference TRBV5-1 and TRBJ2-1): KAGVTQTPRYLIKTRGQQVTLSCSPISGHRSVSWYQQTPGQGLQFLFEYFSETQRNKGNFPGRFSGRQFSNSRSEMNVSTLELGDSALYLCASSLAIGGDEQFFGPGTRLTVL.

The chain links TRBV5-1 to TRBJ1-2, with a weak D call TRBD1 (5 bases). V was pared by 3 bases and J by 5 bases, with 11 bases between. This CDR3 spans 13 amino acids. Germline V gives CDR1 SGHRS, CDR2 YFSETQ. The CDR3 reads CASSYDRTYGYTF. DNA of the CDR3: TGCGCCAGCAGCTACGACAGAACGTATGGCTACACCTTC.

This chain joins TRBV6-5 and TRBJ2-1, with 9 nucleotides matching TRBD2. There are 17 residues in the CDR3. V was pared by 0 bases and J by 3 bases, with 6 bases of the junction left unmatched. The germline V gene has CDR1 MNHEY and CDR2 SVGAGI. CDR3 amino acids: CASSYSGPSGDYNEQFF. The CDR3 DNA reads TGTGCCAGCAGTTACTCGGGTCCTAGCGGGGACTACAATGAGCAGTTCTTC.

This clonotype was detected a few times. V usage is TRBV7-7 and J usage is TRBJ2-5; 13 positions agree with TRBD2. The CDR3 totals 17 residues. Germline V gives CDR1 SSHAT, CDR2 FNYEAQ (reference sequence). Losses at the gene ends were 5 bases for V and 2 bases for J; bases not matched to a gene: 8. The CDR3 loop reads CASSLGLAGVGQETQYF. CDR3 nucleotides: TGTGCCAGCAGCCTTGGACTAGCGGGAGTAGGACAAGAGACCCAGTACTTC.

The chain recombines TRBV5-1 with TRBJ1-3; TRBD1 might be the D (5 bases). The germline V and J ends were trimmed by 4 bases and 4 bases, with 12 bases remaining between them. Looked up from germline, CDR1 is SGHRS and CDR2 is YFSETQ. The CDR3 contains 14 residues. CDR3 bases: TGCGCCAGCAGCGTACAGGCTTCGGGAAACACCATATATTTT. Protein sequence: CASSVQASGNTIYF.

V and J are TRBV6-5 and TRBJ1-2; D is undetermined. CDR3 size: 14 residues. Germline CDR1 reads MNHEY; CDR2 reads SVGAGI. The germline V and J ends were trimmed by 0 bases and 4 bases, with 9 bases remaining between them. CDR3 in DNA: TGTGCCAGCAGTTACTCTCGCCGACCCTATGGCTACACCTTC. It yields the protein CASSYSRRPYGYTF.

The genes are TRBV7-2 and TRBJ2-7; unclear D gene. The CDR3 is 14 amino acids. Deletions cut 1 base from V and 6 bases from J, with 13 bases between. The germline V gene encodes CDR1 SGHTA and CDR2 FQGNSA. The CDR3 sequence is CASSLVQDVGEQYF. CDR3 nucleotides: TGTGCCAGCAGCTTAGTCCAGGACGTAGGCGAGCAGTACTTC.

This clonotype was seen a handful of times. The J gene is TRBJ1-5, the V gene TRBV4-2; 7 nucleotides match TRBD1. Germline V gives CDR1 LGHNA, CDR2 YNFKEQ. V was pared by 1 base and J by 4 bases, with 4 bases of the junction left unmatched. The CDR3 spans 15 residues. This chain's CDR3 is CASSQGQGTNQPQHF. The CDR3 DNA is TGTGCCAGCAGCCAAGGACAGGGTACAAATCAGCCCCAGCATTTT.

V and J are TRBV12-3 or TRBV12-4 and TRBJ2-5; 7 bases agree with TRBD1. V was clipped by 6 bases and J by 4 bases; unmatched bases: 5. CDR3 length: 13 amino acids. CDR3 DNA: TGTGCCAGCAGCGACAGGGTAGGAGAGACCCAGTACTTC. It codes for CASSDRVGETQYF.

V usage is TRBV28 and J usage is TRBJ2-7, with TRBD1 matching 9 bases. Germline CDR1 reads MDHEN; CDR2 reads SYDVKM. The CDR3 runs 14 residues. V trimming: 7 bases; J trimming: 6 bases; junction bases outside the gene matches: 10. The CDR3 bases are TGTGCCAGCACCGGGACAGGGCGGTTGGGCGAGCAGTACTTC. This encodes CASTGTGRLGEQYF.

This chain joins TRBV7-9 and TRBJ1-5; D unresolved. Trimming stripped 1 base from V and 4 bases from J, with 11 bases between. The CDR3 loop spans 15 amino acids. Germline lookup yields CDR1 SEHNR and CDR2 FQNEAQ (reference sequence). CDR3 in amino acids: CASSLGSTLNQPQHF. The CDR3 region has the DNA TGTGCCAGCAGCTTAGGATCAACTCTAAATCAGCCCCAGCATTTT.

This clonotype was observed a handful of times. The CDR3, as DNA: TGTGCCAGCAGCGGCCCGGCACCTATCGAGCAGTACTTC. Residues: CASSGPAPIEQYF. J is TRBJ2-7 and V is TRBV9; D call uncertain. The CDR3 runs to 13 residues. V was shortened by 3 bases and J by 6 bases, with 13 bases between the two germline ends. CDR1 is SGDLS and CDR2 is YYNGEE in the germline V gene. Combining the CDR3 with reference TRBV9 and TRBJ2-7 gives the whole variable domain DSGVTQTPKHLITATGQRVTLRCSPRSGDLSVYWYQQSLDQGLQFLIQYYNGEERAKGNILERFSAQQFPDLHSELNLSSLELGDSALYFCASSGPAPIEQYFGPGTRLTVT.

This clonotype has only a few counts. This rearrangement joins TRBV20-1 to TRBJ1-1, with D possibly matching TRBD1 (6 bases). The CDR3 loop spans 14 amino acids. Germline-derived CDR1 and CDR2 are DFQATT and SNEGSKA (reference sequence). V lost 3 bases and J lost 0, with 11 bases in between. CDR3 nucleotides: TGCAGTGCTAGGAGGGAGGGGGTGAACACTGAAGCTTTCTTT. As protein: CSARREGVNTEAFF.

This clonotype was seen only a few times. The chain is built from TRBV18 and TRBJ1-2; no clear D. The V end lost 1 base, the J end lost 0 bases, and 6 bases lay between the germline ends. Looked up from germline, CDR1 is KGHSH and CDR2 is LQKENI. CDR3 length: 14 amino acids. CDR3 DNA sequence: TGTGCCAGCTCACCACTGGGTTCTAACTATGGCTACACCTTC. Its translation is CASSPLGSNYGYTF.

In this sample, this clonotype turned up once. This chain links TRBV4-1 with TRBJ1-2, with 11 bases matching TRBD1. Germline lookup yields CDR1 MGHRA and CDR2 YSYEKL. This CDR3 spans 16 amino acids. V shed 7 bases and J 7 bases; nucleotides not matched to a gene: 14. CDR3 protein: CASNPWGTGGLGGYTF. CDR3 nucleotides: TGCGCCAGCAACCCGTGGGGGACAGGGGGACTCGGTGGCTACACCTTC.

This clonotype was recorded a few times. This sequence joins TRBV10-3 and TRBJ2-3; weak D call: TRBD1 (7 bases). CDR3 length: 14 amino acids. V was clipped by 6 bases and J by 3 bases, with 13 bases between them. Germline V gene sequence: CDR1 ENHRY, CDR2 SYGVKD. CDR3 coding DNA: TGTGCCATCAGCTCGACAGGGAGGACAGATACGCAGTATTTT. Translating gives CAISSTGRTDTQYF.

This clonotype was seen at least ten times. At one boundary the junction diverges from the germline segment, which might be a read error. The chain uses TRBV5-1 and TRBJ2-7, with 8 positions matching TRBD2. CDR3 length: 14 amino acids. Germline V lookup: CDR1 SGHRS, CDR2 YFSETQ. CDR3 amino acids: CASSLSGSSYEQYF. The CDR3 DNA reads as TGTGCCAGCAGCTTAAGCGGGAGCTCCTACGAGCAGTACTTC.